This T cell receptor beta chain emerged from a study of blood T cell repertoires in COVID-19. The V segment lost 4 bases and the J segment 1 base; nucleotides outside the gene matches: 9. Germline CDR1 and CDR2: SGHNT and YYREEE (reference sequence). CDR3 length: 16 residues. Assay: immunoSEQ multiplex PCR; the TCRdb copy retains only in-frame clones and omits some. The sample includes around 140,000 clones, about nine tenths seen only once; the top ten take roughly 4%. This clone was seen once. Sample: PBMCs or T cells enriched from blood (not recorded which). The TCR comes from a woman in her forties who had been exposed to COVID-19. The chain recombines TRBV5-4 with TRBJ2-5, with TRBD1 matching over 8 bases. The CDR3 reads CASSQVRQGSQETQYF. CDR3 DNA: TGTGCCAGCAGCCAAGTTCGACAGGGGTCCCAAGAGACCCAGTACTTC.